Listed below are T cell receptor beta chains from one sample, sequenced in a study of T cell responses to AZD1222 COVID-19 vaccine. TCRdb's copy holds only in-frame clones and misses some; the assay was immunoSEQ multiplex PCR. The table records 70,000 to 95,000 clones, 85% to 90% of them present only once. Sample: peripheral blood, taken 28 days after the second AZD1222 dose. These receptors originate from an adult who received the AZD1222 COVID-19 vaccine. Both conserved end residues are part of each CDR3. The D gene is left open where the match is weak. Not all rows give a size; the values are once, few, many and, for expanded clones, a class.

j_gene: TRBJ2-5; d_gene: TRBD2; abundance: NA; v_gene: TRBV4-2; CDR3nt: TGTGCCAGCAGCCAAGGAACGGGGGGGAAGAAGACCCAGTACTTC; CDR3aa: CASSQGTGGKKTQYF
j_gene: TRBJ2-3; d_gene: NA; abundance: NA; v_gene: TRBV12-3/TRBV12-4; CDR3nt: TGTGCCAGCAAGACGGGGGTCACAGATACGCAGTATTTT; CDR3aa: CASKTGVTDTQYF
j_gene: TRBJ2-7; d_gene: NA; abundance: NA; v_gene: TRBV29-1; CDR3nt: TGCAGCGTTGCGGTTACACTCCGCTACGAGCAGTACTTC; CDR3aa: CSVAVTLRYEQYF
j_gene: TRBJ1-5; d_gene: NA; abundance: once; v_gene: TRBV6-5; CDR3nt: TGTGCCAGCAGTCTATATCAGGATCAGCCCCAGCATTTT; CDR3aa: CASSLYQDQPQHF
j_gene: TRBJ2-7; d_gene: TRBD1; abundance: NA; v_gene: TRBV2; CDR3nt: TGTGCCAGCATCGGACAGGGGGGAGCCTACGAGCAGTACTTC; CDR3aa: CASIGQGGAYEQYF
j_gene: TRBJ2-7; d_gene: TRBD2; abundance: NA; v_gene: TRBV11-1; CDR3nt: TGTGCCAGCAGCTTAGAGGGACTAGGGCCCTACGAGCAGTACTTC; CDR3aa: CASSLEGLGPYEQYF
j_gene: TRBJ2-5; d_gene: TRBD2; abundance: NA; v_gene: TRBV7-2; CDR3nt: TGTGCCAGCAGCTTAGTCGGTAGCGGGGGCCAAGAGACCCAGTACTTC; CDR3aa: CASSLVGSGGQETQYF
j_gene: TRBJ2-7; d_gene: NA; abundance: NA; v_gene: TRBV13; CDR3nt: TGTGCCAGCAGGGTGTGGGGTAGATCCTACGAGCAGTACTTC; CDR3aa: CASRVWGRSYEQYF
j_gene: TRBJ1-4; d_gene: NA; abundance: NA; v_gene: TRBV3-1/TRBV3-2; CDR3nt: TGTGCCAGCTCGAGGGATGGGAGCGGACTGTTTTTT; CDR3aa: CASSRDGSGLFF
j_gene: TRBJ1-1; d_gene: TRBD1; abundance: NA; v_gene: TRBV3-1/TRBV3-2; CDR3nt: TGTGCCAGCAGCTCCCGGACAGGGGGCACAGAAGCTTTCTTT; CDR3aa: CASSSRTGGTEAFF
j_gene: TRBJ2-1; d_gene: TRBD1; abundance: NA; v_gene: TRBV24-1; CDR3nt: TGTGCCACCAGTGACACCGGGACAGGGTTCGACAATGAGCAGTTCTTC; CDR3aa: CATSDTGTGFDNEQFF
j_gene: TRBJ2-1; d_gene: NA; abundance: once; v_gene: TRBV14; CDR3nt: TGTGCCAGCAGCCCCCTAGGGGGGGCATCCTACAATGAGCAGTTCTTC; CDR3aa: CASSPLGGASYNEQFF
j_gene: TRBJ2-7; d_gene: NA; abundance: NA; v_gene: TRBV11-2; CDR3nt: TGTGCCAGCAGTCCGATCCGGGGCGTTCTCTACGAGCAGTACTTC; CDR3aa: CASSPIRGVLYEQYF
j_gene: TRBJ1-2; d_gene: NA; abundance: few; v_gene: TRBV9; CDR3nt: TGTGCCAGCAGCTCAGGGGATAGAACTAACTATGGCTACACCTTC; CDR3aa: CASSSGDRTNYGYTF
j_gene: TRBJ1-1; d_gene: NA; abundance: once; v_gene: TRBV6-6; CDR3nt: TGTGCCAGCAGTGGAGGATTGTTCGGGGCTGAAGCTTTCTTT; CDR3aa: CASSGGLFGAEAFF
j_gene: TRBJ2-7; d_gene: TRBD2; abundance: NA; v_gene: TRBV19; CDR3nt: TGTGCCAGTAGCTTAATGGGACTAGCGGGCGGGCAGTACTTC; CDR3aa: CASSLMGLAGGQYF
j_gene: TRBJ1-2; d_gene: TRBD1; abundance: NA; v_gene: TRBV5-8; CDR3nt: TGTGCCAGCAGCTTAACCGGGACAGGGGACTATGGCTACACCTTC; CDR3aa: CASSLTGTGDYGYTF
j_gene: TRBJ1-1; d_gene: NA; abundance: NA; v_gene: TRBV28; CDR3nt: TGTGCCAGCAGTTCACCCGGCGGGGGGAACACTGAAGCTTTCTTT; CDR3aa: CASSSPGGGNTEAFF
j_gene: TRBJ2-5; d_gene: NA; abundance: once; v_gene: TRBV28; CDR3nt: TGTGCCAGCAGTTATGGTCAGGAAGAGACCCAGTACTTC; CDR3aa: CASSYGQEETQYF
j_gene: TRBJ2-3; d_gene: NA; abundance: NA; v_gene: TRBV7-6; CDR3nt: TGTGCCAGCAGCTCTCAAGGGGCCTGGACAGATACGCAGTATTTT; CDR3aa: CASSSQGAWTDTQYF
j_gene: TRBJ1-2; d_gene: TRBD1; abundance: NA; v_gene: TRBV6-5; CDR3nt: TGTGCCAGCGGACAGGGGGCTTCCTATGGCTACACCTTC; CDR3aa: CASGQGASYGYTF
j_gene: TRBJ1-6; d_gene: NA; abundance: NA; v_gene: TRBV30; CDR3nt: TGTGCCTGGAGGGCTGGACACTATAATTCACCCCTCCACTTT; CDR3aa: CAWRAGHYNSPLHF
j_gene: TRBJ2-3; d_gene: TRBD2; abundance: NA; v_gene: TRBV3-1/TRBV3-2; CDR3nt: TGTGCCAGCAGCTTACTAGCGGAAACTCCGTCGGGAGCAGATACGCAGTATTTT; CDR3aa: CASSLLAETPSGADTQYF
j_gene: TRBJ2-5; d_gene: NA; abundance: NA; v_gene: TRBV25-1; CDR3nt: TGTGCCAGCAGTGACTTGAAAGGTGCCCAAGAGACCCAGTACTTC; CDR3aa: CASSDLKGAQETQYF
j_gene: TRBJ1-4; d_gene: NA; abundance: NA; v_gene: TRBV18; CDR3nt: TGTGCCAGCTCACCAGACCCCCTGGGTAATGAAAAACTGTTTTTT; CDR3aa: CASSPDPLGNEKLFF